The sequence of this T cell receptor beta chain was determined in a study of T cells in Graves' hyperthyroidism and ophthalmopathy. Study findings and constraints: Ophthalmopathy, which appeared later, was predicted by the model a median 6.5 months before onset.

Concerning this clonotype: The antigen is undetermined.

V dropped 3 bases and J dropped 6 bases, with 6 bases sitting between them. Germline-derived CDR1 and CDR2 are GTSNPN and SVGIG (reference sequence). There are 11 residues in the CDR3. Ophthalmopathy in the patients scored at least 3 on Clinical Activity Score and at least 4 on NOSPECS grade, lasting under 3 months. From RNA transcripts, TCR beta CDR3 regions were amplified. The HTBI primer set served for first-round RT-PCR of the TCR CDR3. TCRdb analysed the multiplex PCR reads with MiXCR anew, one entry per CDR3 protein. The data hold 500,000 to 550,000 distinct CDR3 sequences, with 15% to 20% observed a single time.

This chain connects TRBV30 to TRBJ2-1; D unclear. Material for sequencing was blood. The source is a man aged 35-49 years with Graves' ophthalmopathy. The DNA for the CDR3 is TGTGCCTGGAGATCGGGCAATGAGCAGTTCTTC. Protein sequence: CAWRSGNEQFF. The entire variable domain, with the rest obtained from reference TRBV30 and TRBJ2-1, is as follows: SQTIHQWPATLVQPVGSPLSLECTVEGTSNPNLYWYRQAAGRGLQLLFYSVGIGQISSEVPQNLSASRPQDRQFILSSKKLLLSDSGFYLCAWRSGNEQFFGPGTRLTVL.